This T cell receptor (beta chain) was found in a study of blood T cell repertoires in COVID-19. Overall study: Both acute and convalescent COVID-19 samples were obtained from the United States, Italy and Spain. PBMCs, B-cell-depleted T cells, or T cells provided the cDNA or gDNA that made up the material.

In the source study's methods: Amplification from reference gene primers served as the basis for estimated nucleated cell counts. The assay was immunoSEQ multiplex PCR, and TCRdb's table has in-frame clones only and misses some. D and trimming come from the DNA, and the V and J calls and clone size come from that table. The table includes over 140,000 clones, around 73% detected once. Trimming cost V 0 bases and J 5 bases, with 12 bases left between them. This CDR3 is 15 amino acids long. Germline assignment: CDR1 SGHNT and CDR2 YYREEE (reference sequence). The genes are TRBV5-4 and TRBJ2-1; D remains unclear. The receptor comes from a woman aged 45-65 years with active or convalescent COVID-19. The material sequenced was peripheral blood. In nucleotides, the CDR3 is TGTGCCAGCAGCTTGGACACCAATATCCACAATGAGCAGTTCTTC. Translating gives CASSLDTNIHNEQFF. Full variable domain (remainder filled in from reference TRBV5-4 and TRBJ2-1): ETGVTQSPTHLIKTRGQQVTLRCSSQSGHNTVSWYQQALGQGPQFIFQYYREEENGRGNFPPRFSGLQFPNYSSELNVNALELDDSALYLCASSLDTNIHNEQFFGPGTRLTVL.